Shown below are 27 T cell receptor beta chains from a single sample sequenced in a study of T-cell reconstitution after alpha-beta-depleted transplantation in children. Construction of the TCRbeta library involved unique molecular identifiers. TCRdb reprocessed the PCR reads via MiXCR and lists one record per CDR3 protein. The sample comprises around 600,000 distinct CDR3 sequences, roughly a tenth of which are singletons, and roughly 3.9% rests with the top ten. The starting material was PBMCs from the stem cell graft donor, obtained from the stem cell graft. The source is a human donor who donated a stem cell graft to a child with acute myeloid leukemia.

This chain links TRBV7-9 with TRBJ2-1; 7 nucleotides match TRBD1. The CDR3 covers 15 residues. Germline trimming cut 3 bases from V and 5 bases from J; bases unmatched to any gene: 7. CDR1 and CDR2 from the germline V gene are SEHNR and FQNEAQ (reference sequence). The DNA for the CDR3 is TGTGCCAGCAGCTTTACGGGCCAGGGGGACAATGAGCAGTTCTTC. Amino acid sequence: CASSFTGQGDNEQFF.

CDR3 region: CASSLGGPKEKLFF. CDR3 DNA sequence: TGCGCCAGCAGCTTGGGGGGGCCGAAAGAAAAACTGTTTTTT. The chain employs TRBV5-1 and TRBJ1-4; maybe TRBD1 (6 bases). The CDR3 sequence is 14 residues long. Trimming took off 0 bases at V and 8 bases at J, with 11 bases between the two ends. Germline V gene sequence: CDR1 SGHRS, CDR2 YFSETQ.

The chain is built from TRBV10-3 and TRBJ2-7; 7 positions match TRBD1. CDR3 size: 15 residues. V shed 6 bases, J shed 1 base, and the junction held 9 bases outside the gene matches. The germline CDR1 and CDR2 sequences are ENHRY and SYGVKD. CDR3 amino acids: CAISPGTALSYEQYF. Written as DNA, the CDR3 is TGTGCCATCAGCCCCGGGACAGCGTTATCCTACGAGCAGTACTTC.

The chain links TRBV4-1 to TRBJ2-2; D is unresolved. Per germline, CDR1 MGHRA and CDR2 YSYEKL. V was cut by 4 bases and J by 2 bases, with 14 bases left in between. The CDR3 covers 16 residues. Here the CDR3 DNA reads TGCGCCAGCAGCCCCGCTGGGCGGAGTAACACCGGGGAGCTGTTTTTT. It encodes CASSPAGRSNTGELFF.

This clonotype was detected a few times. The chain is built from TRBV15 and TRBJ2-1, with TRBD2 identical over 9 bases. CDR1 and CDR2 from the germline V gene are LNHNV and YYDKDF (reference sequence). The CDR3 consists of 16 residues. The V and J ends lost 5 bases and 6 bases, in that order; junction bases with no gene match: 11. CDR3: CATSGLGAGGGNEQFF. The CDR3 nucleotides read TGTGCCACCAGCGGACTAGGAGCGGGAGGAGGCAATGAGCAGTTCTTC.

This clonotype has ten or more counts. The chain recombines TRBV7-2 with TRBJ2-3, with D unresolved. This CDR3 has 15 residues. The germline CDR1 and CDR2 sequences are SGHTA and FQGNSA. V lost 2 bases, J lost 0 bases, and 9 bases lay in between. CDR3 nucleotide sequence: TGTGCCAGCAGCTTACGAGCGCAAAGCACAGATACGCAGTATTTT. Translation gives CASSLRAQSTDTQYF. The full variable domain, completed using reference TRBV7-2 and TRBJ2-3, is GAGVSQSPSNKVTEKGKDVELRCDPISGHTALYWYRQSLGQGLEFLIYFQGNSAPDKSGLPSDRFSAERTGGSVSTLTIQRTQQEDSAVYLCASSLRAQSTDTQYFGPGTRLTVL.

This clonotype came up many times. The chain joins TRBV18 to TRBJ2-7, with TRBD2 identical over 8 bases. Per germline, CDR1 KGHSH and CDR2 LQKENI. V shed 8 bases, J shed 1 base, and the junction held 7 bases outside the gene matches. The length of the CDR3 is 14 residues. CDR3: CASSPSGRSYEQYF. DNA of the CDR3: TGTGCCAGCAGCCCGAGCGGGAGATCCTACGAGCAGTACTTC.

This clonotype was observed many times. This rearrangement joins TRBV7-9 to TRBJ2-3; D gene ambiguous. Per the germline V gene, CDR1 is SEHNR and CDR2 is FQNEAQ (reference sequence). Trimming removed 3 bases from V and 2 bases from J, with 9 bases in between. The CDR3 sequence is 14 residues long. The CDR3 sequence: CASSFRVLTDTQYF. CDR3 coding DNA: TGTGCCAGCAGCTTTCGGGTTCTCACAGATACGCAGTATTTT.

The sample holds a few counts of this clonotype. The chain employs TRBV20-1 and TRBJ2-1; 9 bases line up with TRBD2. In germline, CDR1 is DFQATT, CDR2 SNEGSKA (reference sequence). The V and J ends lost 3 bases and 6 bases, in that order; junction bases with no gene match: 15. CDR3 length: 17 amino acids. The CDR3 DNA reads as TGCAGTGCTAGGATCCCTGTGGCGCGGGAGGGCTCCAATGAGCAGTTCTTC. Amino acid sequence: CSARIPVAREGSNEQFF.

The chain links TRBV20-1 to TRBJ1-5, with a possible D match to TRBD1 (6 bases). V was clipped by 7 bases and J by 7 bases, with 23 bases between them. The CDR3 spans 15 residues. The germline V gene has CDR1 DFQATT and CDR2 SNEGSKA (reference sequence). The CDR3 loop is CSVRGLTGSRQPQHF. The CDR3 DNA reads as TGCAGTGTAAGGGGCCTTACAGGGTCGAGACAGCCCCAGCATTTT.

This clonotype came up many times. The chain employs TRBV4-2 and TRBJ1-3; D is unresolved. The CDR3 totals 13 residues. Germline-derived CDR1 and CDR2 are LGHNA and YNFKEQ. V was clipped by 4 bases and J by 0 bases, with 4 bases between them. The CDR3 region is CASSLNSGNTIYF. The CDR3 DNA reads TGTGCCAGCAGCCTAAACTCTGGAAACACCATATATTTT.

This clonotype has only a few counts. The genes are TRBV7-9 and TRBJ2-3; 7 bases match TRBD1. Germline CDR1 and CDR2: SEHNR and FQNEAQ (reference sequence). Unmatched junction bases numbered 10, after V lost 4 bases and J lost 0 bases. This CDR3 is 17 amino acids long. CDR3 nucleotide sequence: TGTGCCAGCAGCTCAGGAAGGACAGGCGTTAGCACAGATACGCAGTATTTT. This codes for CASSSGRTGVSTDTQYF.

The V gene is TRBV12-3 or TRBV12-4, the J gene TRBJ2-5; tentative D call: TRBD1 (5 bases). This CDR3 spans 14 amino acids. Trimming shortened V by 3 bases and J by 4 bases, and 12 bases separated the two germline ends. The CDR3: CASSFAGIGETQYF. The DNA for the CDR3 is TGTGCCAGCAGTTTCGCAGGGATTGGAGAGACCCAGTACTTC.

This clonotype was seen at least ten times. The genes are TRBV4-3 and TRBJ2-1; no definite D call. The V gene's germline CDR1 is LGHNA and CDR2 YSLEER. The CDR3 contains 16 residues. V lost 0 bases and J lost 10, with 19 bases in between. The DNA of the CDR3 is TGCGCCAGCAGCCAAGATCGAACGGGCATCACACGAGAGCAGTTCTTC. It is translated as CASSQDRTGITREQFF.

V gene TRBV6-1 combines with J gene TRBJ2-5, with TRBD2 identical over 7 bases. This CDR3 is 16 amino acids long. Trimming cost V 5 bases and J 2 bases; bases outside gene matches: 11. The germline CDR1 and CDR2 sequences are MNHNS and SASEGT. The CDR3 DNA reads TGTGCCAGCAGTCCCCGGGGAGGGCCCGGACAAGAGACCCAGTACTTC. Protein sequence: CASSPRGGPGQETQYF.

This clonotype showed up just a few times. V is TRBV20-1 and J is TRBJ1-2; D is undetermined. CDR3 length: 14 residues. CDR1 and CDR2 from the germline V gene are DFQATT and SNEGSKA (reference sequence). Trimming took off 0 bases at V and 5 bases at J, with 13 bases between the two ends. CDR3 loop: CSARDNRHVYGYTF. The CDR3 bases are TGCAGTGCTAGAGATAACAGACACGTATATGGCTACACCTTC.

The table lists this clonotype with many counts. V gene TRBV7-9 combines with J gene TRBJ1-1, with D unresolved. This CDR3 has 14 residues. Germline V gene data show CDR1 as SEHNR and CDR2 as FQNEAQ (reference sequence). Trimming cost V 5 bases and J 7 bases, with 17 bases left between them. The CDR3 coding sequence is TGTGCCAGCAGCGAGCCCGGAGGCTCGGATGAAGCTTTCTTT. Amino acids: CASSEPGGSDEAFF.

This clonotype was found a few times. The chain is built from TRBV29-1 and TRBJ2-3; perhaps TRBD1 as D (5 bases). Germline CDR1 reads SQVTM; CDR2 reads ANQGSEA. Trimming pared 4 bases from V and 1 base from J, leaving 15 bases between. The length of the CDR3 is 15 residues. CDR3 in amino acids: CSVAGFWSGTDTQYF. CDR3 coding DNA: TGCAGCGTTGCAGGGTTCTGGTCAGGCACAGATACGCAGTATTTT.

This chain uses TRBV24-1 with TRBJ2-2; D is perhaps TRBD2 (6 bases). In germline, CDR1 is KGHDR, CDR2 SFDVKD. CDR3 size: 18 residues. With 6 bases removed from V and 0 bases from J, the gap between germline ends came to 19 bases. The CDR3 sequence is CATSPYSGTGANTGELFF. The CDR3 DNA sequence: TGTGCCACCAGTCCGTATTCAGGAACGGGGGCGAACACCGGGGAGCTGTTTTTT.

The sample holds a few counts of this clonotype. J is TRBJ1-2 and V is TRBV12-3 or TRBV12-4; perhaps TRBD1 as D (5 bases). Between the trimmed V and J ends, which lost 7 bases and 6 bases, there was a span of 15 bases. The CDR3 runs to 13 residues. The chain's CDR3 is CASTPIQGHGYTF. CDR3 DNA: TGTGCCAGCACCCCGATTCAGGGACATGGCTACACCTTC.

This clonotype has at least ten counts. This sequence joins TRBV7-2 and TRBJ1-1; D unresolved. The germline gives CDR1 SGHTA, CDR2 FQGNSA. CDR3 length equals 13 residues. V dropped 2 bases and J dropped 1 base, with 5 bases sitting between them. As DNA, the CDR3 is TGTGCCAGCAGCTTATTAGCGAACACTGAAGCTTTCTTT. It yields the protein CASSLLANTEAFF.

This clonotype was observed a handful of times. This rearrangement joins TRBV28 to TRBJ1-5; no definite D call. The CDR3 covers 15 residues. CDR1 and CDR2 from the germline V gene are MDHEN and SYDVKM. Trimming cost V 5 bases and J 4 bases, with 15 bases left between them. Written as DNA, the CDR3 is TGTGCCAGCAGTCCACCGGACGGCTCTAATCAGCCCCAGCATTTT. Translation: CASSPPDGSNQPQHF.

This clonotype was detected ten times or more. This rearrangement joins TRBV12-3 or TRBV12-4 to TRBJ2-6, with 7 positions matching TRBD1. With 3 bases clipped from V and 6 bases from J, the junction kept 5 bases outside the gene matches. The CDR3 contains 15 residues. CDR3 bases: TGTGCCAGCAGTTTGACAGGGCGCGAGGCCAACGTCCTGACTTTC. Amino acid sequence: CASSLTGREANVLTF.

This clonotype has a handful of counts. This chain uses TRBV5-1 with TRBJ2-5; no definite D call. Germline values: CDR1 SGHRS, CDR2 YFSETQ. CDR3 length: 15 residues. The V and J ends lost 0 bases and 0 bases respectively, with 9 bases between them. CDR3 region: CASSLAGTHQETQYF. CDR3 DNA: TGCGCCAGCAGCTTGGCAGGAACTCACCAAGAGACCCAGTACTTC. The variable domain in full, with the rest retrieved from reference TRBV5-1 and TRBJ2-5, is KAGVTQTPRYLIKTRGQQVTLSCSPISGHRSVSWYQQTPGQGLQFLFEYFSETQRNKGNFPGRFSGRQFSNSRSEMNVSTLELGDSALYLCASSLAGTHQETQYFGPGTRLLVL.

This clonotype has more than one count but fewer than ten. This chain connects TRBV5-1 to TRBJ1-2; no clear D gene. The CDR3 spans 13 residues. Germline CDR1 is SGHRS and CDR2 is YFSETQ. With 0 bases removed from V and 5 bases from J, the gap between germline ends came to 8 bases. The CDR3 spells CASSLDLLYGYTF. CDR3 in DNA: TGCGCCAGCAGCTTGGATTTGCTTTATGGCTACACCTTC.

The chain links TRBV12-3 or TRBV12-4 to TRBJ1-2; 8 bases are shared with TRBD1. Trimming took 6 bases from V and 4 from J; bases not matched to a gene: 13. The CDR3 spans 16 residues. Here the CDR3 DNA reads TGTGCCAGCAGCCCGAGACAGGGGCTTGTTGGCTATGGCTACACCTTC. Its translation: CASSPRQGLVGYGYTF.

This clonotype has a count of ten or more. This chain uses TRBV24-1 with TRBJ1-2; D gene uncertain. With 5 bases removed from V and 4 bases from J, the gap between germline ends came to 7 bases. Germline lookup yields CDR1 KGHDR and CDR2 SFDVKD. CDR3 size: 12 residues. Here the CDR3 DNA reads TGTGCCACCAGTGGAAAGACCTATGGCTACACCTTC. Amino acids: CATSGKTYGYTF.